Listed below are T cell receptor beta chains from one sample, sequenced in a study of T cells in Graves' hyperthyroidism and ophthalmopathy. TCRdb re-derived calls from the multiplex PCR reads in MiXCR, one entry per CDR3 protein. This sample has fewer than 750,000 distinct CDR3 sequences, with under 60% found just once. Sequenced material: peripheral blood or thyroid tissue (not recorded which). These receptors all stem from a young woman with Graves' hyperthyroidism. CDR3s include the opening cysteine and the closing phenylalanine or tryptophan. The D gene is left open where the match is weak. Size tells how often a clone was seen (once, few, many) or the class of an expanded clone, and some rows leave it out.

TRBV7-2,NA,NA,TRBJ1-6,CASSTRGPLHF,TGTGCCAGCAGCACCAGAGGACCCCTCCACTTT
TRBV7-9,NA,NA,TRBJ1-2,CASSLVGTGWNYGYTF,TGTGCCAGCAGCTTAGTTGGCACAGGGTGGAACTATGGCTACACCTTC
TRBV4-2,TRBD1,NA,TRBJ1-6,CASSLRRQGATPLHF,TGTGCCAGCAGCCTTCGTAGACAGGGGGCAACACCCCTCCACTTT
TRBV20-1,TRBD2,NA,TRBJ2-7,CSAGSGRLLQYF,TGCAGTGCAGGGAGCGGGAGGCTCCTGCAGTACTTC
TRBV29-1,TRBD2,NA,TRBJ2-7,CSQGVASGRDEQYF,TGCAGCCAAGGAGTGGCTAGCGGGAGAGACGAGCAGTACTTC
TRBV5-8,NA,many,TRBJ1-1,CASSWTDRDLNGAFF,TGTGCCAGCAGCTGGACGGATCGTGATCTTAATGGAGCTTTCTTT
TRBV29-1,NA,many,TRBJ2-7,CSVVRAVEGYEQYF,TGCAGCGTGGTCAGGGCAGTTGAAGGCTACGAGCAGTACTTC
TRBV15,NA,NA,TRBJ2-7,CATSRDRRYF,TGTGCCACCAGCAGAGATCGGCGGTACTTC
TRBV15,NA,NA,TRBJ2-1,CATSRVPGARDEQFF,TGTGCCACCAGCAGAGTGCCGGGGGCGAGGGATGAGCAGTTCTTC
TRBV15,NA,many,TRBJ2-7,CATSREGGRREQYF,TGTGCCACCAGCAGAGAGGGCGGGCGGAGGGAGCAGTACTTC
TRBV12-3/TRBV12-4,TRBD1,many,TRBJ2-1,CASSHGQGNEQFF,TGTGCCAGCAGCCACGGACAGGGGAATGAGCAGTTCTTC
TRBV15,TRBD1,NA,TRBJ1-4,CATSRGDRGDEKLFF,TGTGCCACCAGCAGAGGGGACAGGGGAGATGAAAAACTGTTTTTT
TRBV4-1,NA,few,TRBJ1-3,CASSPTARASGNTIYF,TGCGCCAGCAGCCCGACAGCCCGGGCCTCTGGAAACACCATATATTTT
TRBV5-8,NA,NA,TRBJ2-7,CASSLAPGAGYEQYF,TGTGCCAGCAGCTTAGCCCCGGGGGCCGGCTACGAGCAGTACTTC
TRBV7-2,NA,many,TRBJ1-3,CASSSLGSWRSGNTIYF,TGTGCCAGCAGCTCCCTAGGGTCCTGGCGGTCTGGAAACACCATATATTTT
TRBV20-1,NA,NA,TRBJ1-2,CSANTGTNYGYTF,TGCAGTGCCAATACAGGGACTAACTATGGCTACACCTTC
TRBV13,TRBD1,once,TRBJ2-2,CASSGSRDRAELFF,TGTGCCAGCAGCGGAAGCCGGGACAGGGCGGAGCTGTTTTTT
TRBV4-2,NA,NA,TRBJ2-1,CASIPAIFSYNEQFF,TGTGCCAGCATCCCGGCAATCTTCTCCTACAATGAGCAGTTCTTC
TRBV7-8,TRBD2,few,TRBJ2-3,CASSLVSGRTDTQYF,TGTGCCAGCAGCTTAGTTAGCGGGAGGACAGATACGCAGTATTTT
TRBV7-2,TRBD2,NA,TRBJ2-7,CASSLRRSGTEEQYF,TGTGCCAGCAGCTTGCGCCGGAGCGGGACGGAAGAGCAGTACTTC
TRBV29-1,NA,NA,TRBJ2-7,CSVEEAGRGPYEQYF,TGCAGCGTTGAAGAAGCGGGCAGGGGACCCTACGAGCAGTACTTC
TRBV7-9,NA,many,TRBJ1-2,CASSLGGQGYTF,TGTGCCAGCAGCTTAGGGGGACAAGGCTACACCTTC
TRBV29-1,TRBD1,many,TRBJ1-2,CSVHYNRDRDGYTF,TGCAGCGTTCACTACAACCGGGACAGGGACGGCTACACCTTC
TRBV29-1,TRBD1,many,TRBJ1-2,CSARQGGYGYTF,TGCAGTGCTAGACAGGGGGGCTATGGCTACACCTTC
TRBV18,NA,few,TRBJ2-2,CASRSPVTGELFF,TGTGCCAGCCGCTCCCCTGTCACCGGGGAGCTGTTTTTT